Listed below are T cell receptor beta chains from one sample, sequenced in a study of blood T cell repertoires in COVID-19. Clones were sequenced by immunoSEQ multiplex PCR, and TCRdb holds only the in-frame ones, with some missing. The table records some 200,000 clones, about 86% of them present only once. Sequencing used peripheral blood. These receptors were collected from a woman aged 25 to 39 who had recovered from COVID-19. The CDR3 runs from the conserved cysteine through the conserved F or W. The D gene is left open where the match is weak. Expanded clones are given a class, and other clones once, few, many or no size at all.

- TRBJ2-7 - TRBV5-1 TGCGCCAGCAGCTTGGGACAGCGAACCTACGAGCAGTACTTC CASSLGQRTYEQYF
- TRBJ1-4 - TRBV4-2 TGTGCCAGCAGCGGGCAGGGTGCAACTAATGAAAAACTGTTTTTT CASSGQGATNEKLFF
- TRBJ1-2 - TRBV5-6 TGTGCCAGCAGCTCGGGAGGGAGCTATGGCTACACCTTC CASSSGGSYGYTF
- TRBJ1-2 once TRBV6-5 TGTGCCAGCATTACAGACAGGACCCTCTATGGCTACACCTTC CASITDRTLYGYTF
TRBD2 TRBJ2-2 - TRBV5-1 TGCGCCAGCGACGGGACTAGCGGGAGTGTCACCGGGGAGCTGTTTTTT CASDGTSGSVTGELFF
- TRBJ2-3 - TRBV11-3 TGTGCCAGCAGCTTAGGTGGGACACTGCCAGATACGCAGTATTTT CASSLGGTLPDTQYF
TRBD1 TRBJ1-4 - TRBV6-5 TGTGCCAGCCGCGGGACAGGGAGGGAAAAACTGTTTTTT CASRGTGREKLFF
- TRBJ1-1 - TRBV19 TGTGCCAGTAGTAGGGAAGGGGTGAACACTGAAGCTTTCTTT CASSREGVNTEAFF
TRBD1 TRBJ1-3 - TRBV6-5 TGTGCCAGCTCTCAGTCACAGGGGCCTGGAAACACCATATATTTT CASSQSQGPGNTIYF
TRBD2 TRBJ2-1 - TRBV29-1 TGCAGCGTTGAAGTCCTAGCGGGAGGGCAGGATGAGCAGTTCTTC CSVEVLAGGQDEQFF
- TRBJ1-1 - TRBV19 TGTGCCAGTACGTTCGATAGTGCTGAAGCTTTCTTT CASTFDSAEAFF
- TRBJ1-6 - TRBV7-8 TGTGCCAGCAGCTTAGCTGCAGGCTCCTATAATTCACCCCTCCACTTT CASSLAAGSYNSPLHF
- TRBJ1-3 few TRBV28 TGTGCCAGCCGCACCTTAGTCAGGCAGGTACAAGAAAACACCATATATTTT CASRTLVRQVQENTIYF
- TRBJ1-2 - TRBV6-4 TGTGCCAGCAGTGGTGACAGAGGCTATGGCTACACCTTC CASSGDRGYGYTF
- TRBJ1-2 - TRBV11-2 TGTGCCAGCTCCCGCGGGGGGGCCTATGGCTACACCTTC CASSRGGAYGYTF
TRBD1 TRBJ2-3 - TRBV27 TGTGCCAGCAGTGGAGGGACAGGAGATACGCAGTATTTT CASSGGTGDTQYF